The text below deals with one T cell receptor (beta chain). Its antigen is unidentified. Germline lookup yields CDR1 MNHEY and CDR2 SMNVEV (reference sequence). Trimming took 3 bases from V and 6 from J, leaving 33 bases between them. The CDR3 consists of 20 residues. TCRdb keeps only in-frame clones here, not all; method: immunoSEQ multiplex PCR. The sample carries 2 million to 2.5 million clones, 85% to 95% recorded once. The data are from a study of shared clonotypes between healthy human individuals. Broader study findings: It was observed that 4% to 6% of naive CD4 clonotypes were shared across several donors. Researchers sampled blood only, noting tissue repertoires likely differ.

The chain carries TRBV27 and TRBJ2-7; D uncertain. Sequenced: naive CD4+ T cells from PBMCs. Subset reported: CD45RA+ positively selected. The TCR originated in a young man in good health. Some clones in this sample may be carry-over from other donors' samples. The CDR3 region has the DNA TGTGCCAGCAGTTTGTCCCTCCCGCGCGTTGCGGCCAGAGGACGGCTCGAGCAGTACTTC. It encodes CASSLSLPRVAARGRLEQYF.